Each of the 13 T cell receptor beta chains below was sequenced from the same sample in a study of blood T cell repertoires in COVID-19. The protocol was immunoSEQ multiplex PCR, while the TCRdb copy is restricted to in-frame clones and leaves out a portion. Among 100,000 to 150,000 clones listed, about 70% were seen once. The sample taken for sequencing was peripheral blood. These receptors were obtained from a woman in her seventies with acute or convalescent COVID-19.

This clone was seen only a few times. The chain is built from TRBV3-1 (or the pseudogene TRBV3-2) and TRBJ1-6; no definite D call. The CDR3 spans 13 residues. V shed 1 base and J shed 7 bases, with 5 bases lying between them. Germline loops: CDR1 LGHDT, CDR2 YNNKEL (reference sequence). As DNA, the CDR3 is TGTGCCAGCAGCCAAGGCGGGAATTCACCCCTCCACTTT. It is translated as CASSQGGNSPLHF.

V and J are TRBV14 and TRBJ1-2; TRBD1 matches at 8 bases. Per the germline V gene, CDR1 is SGHDN and CDR2 is FVKESK. Losses at the gene ends were 2 bases for V and 2 bases for J; bases not matched to a gene: 4. The CDR3 spans 15 residues. CDR3 in DNA: TGTGCCAGCAGCCAAAGGACAGGGACCAACTATGGCTACACCTTC. This sequence encodes CASSQRTGTNYGYTF.

The chain is built from TRBV24-1 and TRBJ2-1; D gene uncertain. The length of the CDR3 is 14 residues. Trimming stripped 9 bases from V and 0 bases from J, with 11 bases between. Germline CDR1 is KGHDR and CDR2 is SFDVKD. The CDR3 DNA is TGTGCCACCTCCACGTGGAGCTCCTACAATGAGCAGTTCTTC. Protein: CATSTWSSYNEQFF.

The rearrangement links TRBV6-1 to TRBJ2-1; D perhaps matches TRBD2 (6 bases). This CDR3 is built from 19 residues. CDR1 is MNHNS and CDR2 is SASEGT in the germline V gene. V lost 4 bases and J lost 0, with 22 bases in between. The DNA for the CDR3 is TGTGCCAGCAGTGGAAAAGGACTGGGGGGACGGGGCTCCTACAATGAGCAGTTCTTC. As protein: CASSGKGLGGRGSYNEQFF.

V gene TRBV18 combines with J gene TRBJ2-5; D not certain. This CDR3 comprises 14 residues. V was pared by 0 bases and J by 5 bases, with 10 bases between. CDR1 is KGHSH and CDR2 is LQKENI in the germline V gene. In nucleotides, the CDR3 is TGTGCCAGCTCACCACCAAGGATCGGGGAGACCCAGTACTTC. This encodes CASSPPRIGETQYF.

The CDR3 region is CASSLSSAGGNEQFF. DNA of the CDR3: TGTGCCAGCAGCTTGTCTAGCGCCGGCGGTAATGAGCAGTTCTTC. V usage is TRBV7-8 and J usage is TRBJ2-1, with D tentatively TRBD2 (6 bases). V shed 3 bases and J shed 7 bases, with 16 bases lying between them. There are 15 residues in the CDR3. Germline CDR1 is SGHVS and CDR2 is FQNEAQ.

The chain combines TRBV19 with TRBJ1-2, with D perhaps TRBD1 (5 bases). V lost 9 bases, J lost 6 bases, and 17 bases lay in between. Germline CDR1 is LNHDA and CDR2 is SQIVND (reference sequence). The CDR3 contains 13 residues. CDR3 loop: CASRRQPENGYTF. CDR3 DNA sequence: TGTGCCAGCCGTCGACAGCCCGAAAATGGCTACACCTTC.

The V gene is TRBV27, the J gene TRBJ1-2; 9 nucleotides line up with TRBD1. This CDR3 has 18 amino acids. Trimming cost V 2 bases and J 2 bases; bases outside gene matches: 12. Germline CDR1 reads MNHEY; CDR2 reads SMNVEV (reference sequence). The CDR3 loop reads CASSLRGRGTGMNYGYTF. In DNA, the CDR3 is TGTGCCAGCAGTTTACGCGGCCGCGGGACAGGGATGAACTATGGCTACACCTTC.

V gene TRBV2 combines with J gene TRBJ2-5; 8 nucleotides match TRBD1. Germline assignment: CDR1 SNHLY and CDR2 FYNNEI. J lost 2 bases, V lost 7 bases, and 3 bases had no gene match. This CDR3 has 13 amino acids. CDR3 DNA sequence: TGTGCCAGCAATGGACAGGGACAAGAGACCCAGTACTTC. Its translation is CASNGQGQETQYF.

This clone has a single count. V and J are TRBV27 and TRBJ1-6; no definite D call. The CDR3 totals 15 residues. In germline, CDR1 is MNHEY, CDR2 SMNVEV (reference sequence). With 5 bases removed from V and 6 bases from J, the gap between germline ends came to 14 bases. CDR3 DNA: TGTGCCAGCAGTCCGCGGGGAGCGGTTAATTCACCCCTCCACTTT. Protein product: CASSPRGAVNSPLHF.

This rearrangement joins TRBV7-9 to TRBJ2-1, with D possibly being TRBD1 (6 bases). Germline V gives CDR1 SEHNR, CDR2 FQNEAQ (reference sequence). CDR3 size: 18 residues. Trimming left V 4 bases short and J 0 bases short, with 19 bases between. This CDR3 reads CASSSPTGSVGSYNEQFF. DNA of the CDR3: TGTGCCAGCAGCTCCCCTACAGGGTCCGTTGGCTCCTACAATGAGCAGTTCTTC.

This chain uses TRBV6-1 with TRBJ2-1, with 13 bases aligning to TRBD2. Looked up from germline, CDR1 is MNHNS and CDR2 is SASEGT. The junction had 10 bases not matched to a gene; V was cut back by 4 bases and J by 4 bases. This CDR3 spans 18 amino acids. The CDR3 DNA reads TGTGCCAGCAGTGTGCCCCTTAGGACTAGCGGGAGATACAATGAGCAGTTCTTC. Its protein is CASSVPLRTSGRYNEQFF.

This clone has more than one count but fewer than ten. The chain is built from TRBV9 and TRBJ2-7; TRBD1 aligns across 7 bases. The CDR3 totals 15 residues. With 4 bases clipped from V and 1 base from J, the junction kept 8 bases outside the gene matches. Germline V gene sequence: CDR1 SGDLS, CDR2 YYNGEE. The CDR3 sequence: CASSPSGTASYEQYF. CDR3 DNA sequence: TGTGCCAGCAGCCCTAGTGGGACAGCTTCCTACGAGCAGTACTTC.